This T cell receptor (beta chain) originates from a study of control samples from healthy donors and cancer patients. The CDR3 spans 16 residues. TCRdb keeps only in-frame clones here, not all; method: immunoSEQ multiplex PCR. This sample has some 94,000 clones, with about 88% found just once. The source of this sequence is a woman in her forties or fifties in good health. The V call is TRBV21-1, the J call TRBJ1-1. TRBV21-1 is recorded as a pseudogene. The material sequenced was blood. This CDR3 is CASRRAMSTLNTEAFF. CDR3 coding DNA: TGTGCCAGCAGAAGGGCGATGTCAACTCTGAACACTGAAGCTTTCTTT.